This T cell receptor (beta chain) was retrieved from a study of cytomegalovirus exposure and HLA in healthy donors. This PCR relied on a set of 60 Vbeta primers and 13 Jbeta primers. Generated by immunoSEQ multiplex PCR, the TCRdb table keeps only in-frame clones and is missing some. Of some 160,000 clones listed, approximately 79% are singletons. This CDR3 comprises 15 residues. Germline lookup yields CDR1 SGHDT and CDR2 YYEEEE. V lost 4 bases and J 4 bases, leaving 16 bases between the germline ends. Sequencing used PBMCs. V usage is TRBV5-6 and J usage is TRBJ2-3; perhaps TRBD2 as D (5 bases). The receptor comes from a male donor in good health and CMV-seronegative. The CDR3, as DNA: TGTGCCAGCAGCCCGGGTCTCGGGGTCGCAGATACGCAGTATTTT. Protein product: CASSPGLGVADTQYF. Using reference TRBV5-6 and TRBJ2-3 for the parts outside the CDR3, the full variable domain is DAGVTQSPTHLIKTRGQQVTLRCSPKSGHDTVSWYQQALGQGPQFIFQYYEEEERQRGNFPDRFSGHQFPNYSSELNVNALLLGDSALYLCASSPGLGVADTQYFGPGTRLTVL.